This TCR beta chain originates from a study of blood T cell repertoires in COVID-19. About the study: Donors in the United States, Italy and Spain gave samples during acute or convalescent COVID-19. PBMCs, B-cell-depleted T cells, or T cells provided the cDNA or gDNA that made up the material.

In the original analysis: Amplification with reference gene primers provided the estimates of nucleated cell counts. Assay used: immunoSEQ multiplex PCR; TCRdb lists only in-frame clones, some missing. That table furnishes V, J and clone size, whereas the DNA furnished D and trimming. The repertoire holds about 120,000 clones, with over 75% as singletons. V shed 3 bases and J shed 2 bases, with 14 bases lying between them. In germline, CDR1 is SGHKS, CDR2 YYEKEE (reference sequence). The CDR3 length is 15 residues. The rearrangement uses TRBV5-5 and TRBJ1-2; D is possibly TRBD1 (5 bases). The sequencing sample was made of peripheral blood. The sequence was collected from a human donor with active COVID-19. The donor label of this sample is uncertain. The CDR3 sequence is CASSSTGQGNYGYTF. CDR3 nucleotides: TGTGCCAGCAGCTCGACCGGACAAGGCAACTATGGCTACACCTTC.